These T cell receptor beta chains were read from a single sample in a study of blood T cells in healthy people across ages. TCRdb recomputed calls from the 5' RACE reads with MiXCR, one row per CDR3 protein. The table records 600,000 to 1,000,000 distinct CDR3 sequences, 58% of them present only once. The material sequenced was blood. These receptors were obtained from a man aged 30 to 45 in good health. The CDR3 runs from the conserved cysteine through the conserved F or W. The D gene is left open where the match is weak. Clone size is shown for a subset of rows, as once, few, many or a class of expanded clone.

j_call v_call d_call clone_size cdr3_aa cdr3_nt
TRBJ2-5 TRBV29-1 TRBD1 - CSGATGDGTQYF TGCAGCGGGGCTACAGGGGACGGGACCCAGTACTTC
TRBJ2-7 TRBV4-2 TRBD2 - CASSQGLAAVYEQYF TGTGCCAGCAGCCAAGGACTAGCTGCGGTCTACGAGCAGTACTTC
TRBJ1-1 TRBV20-1 - few CSARKQTVTEAFF TGCAGTGCTAGGAAACAGACTGTCACTGAAGCTTTCTTT
TRBJ2-2 TRBV5-1 TRBD2 - CASGGTSPGLFPGELFF TGCGCCAGCGGGGGGACTAGCCCGGGATTATTCCCCGGGGAGCTGTTTTTT
TRBJ2-3 TRBV27 - - CASGLDRSTDTQYF TGTGCCAGCGGATTAGACAGGAGCACAGATACGCAGTATTTT
TRBJ2-5 TRBV28 TRBD2 few CASSSLAGGRRKYF TGTGCCAGCAGCTCACTAGCGGGAGGGCGTAGGAAGTACTTC
TRBJ2-2 TRBV28 - - CASSLSRGTGELFF TGTGCCAGCAGTTTGTCCCGGGGGACCGGGGAGCTGTTTTTT
TRBJ1-1 TRBV3-1 - - CASSSRGSMNTEAFF TGTGCCAGCAGCTCCCGGGGCAGCATGAACACTGAAGCTTTCTTT
TRBJ2-3 TRBV20-1 TRBD2 many CSASPVAGASDTQYF TGCAGTGCTAGTCCCGTGGCGGGAGCGTCGGATACGCAGTATTTT
TRBJ2-1 TRBV20-1 - once CSARGGSGNERFF TGCAGTGCTAGAGGTGGGTCGGGCAATGAGCGGTTCTTC
TRBJ2-7 TRBV29-1 - - CSVGPGAALGEQYF TGCAGCGTTGGGCCAGGGGCAGCTCTGGGCGAGCAGTACTTC
TRBJ2-4 TRBV9 - - CASSVGLGFGSENIQYF TGTGCCAGCAGCGTAGGGTTGGGGTTTGGGAGCGAAAACATTCAGTACTTC
TRBJ2-5 TRBV11-1 TRBD2 - CASSFRASGQETQYF TGTGCCAGCAGCTTTCGGGCTAGCGGACAAGAGACCCAGTACTTC
TRBJ1-2 TRBV28 - - CASSVTGDNYGYTF TGTGCCAGCAGTGTGACAGGAGATAACTATGGCTACACCTTC
TRBJ2-1 TRBV6-2/TRBV6-3 - few CASSHWNEQFF TGTGCCAGCAGTCATTGGAATGAGCAGTTCTTC
TRBJ1-2 TRBV28 TRBD1 many CASSLGTDYGYTF TGTGCCAGCAGTTTAGGGACAGACTATGGCTACACCTTC
TRBJ2-3 TRBV9 - - CAGSVSGSADTQYF TGTGCCGGCAGCGTAAGTGGGTCCGCAGATACGCAGTATTTT
TRBJ2-7 TRBV18 - - CASSPQTDYEQYF TGTGCCAGCTCACCACAGACTGACTACGAGCAGTACTTC
TRBJ1-5 TRBV30 - once CAWNGGGTDQPQHF TGTGCCTGGAATGGGGGGGGTACGGATCAGCCCCAGCATTTT
TRBJ2-1 TRBV7-9 - - CASSLPDEGNNEQFF TGTGCCAGCAGCTTACCAGACGAGGGGAACAATGAGCAGTTCTTC
TRBJ2-3 TRBV20-1 - - CSAEAGMSTDTQYF TGCAGTGCTGAGGCGGGGATGAGCACAGATACGCAGTATTTT
TRBJ2-5 TRBV10-3 - - CAISDGEETQYF TGTGCCATCAGTGACGGGGAAGAGACCCAGTACTTC
TRBJ2-5 TRBV7-9 TRBD2 - CATGVGEGRLPQYF TGTGCCACCGGTGTCGGGGAGGGTAGGTTGCCCCAGTACTTC
TRBJ2-7 TRBV28 - - CASSLDPGKADEQYF TGTGCCAGCAGTTTAGACCCAGGGAAAGCCGACGAGCAGTACTTC